A single sample is the source of the 20 T cell receptor beta chains below, sequenced in a study of T cell responses to AZD1222 COVID-19 vaccine. Clones were sequenced by immunoSEQ multiplex PCR, and TCRdb holds only the in-frame ones, with some missing. The table lists 75,000 to 100,000 clones, about 86% of them singletons. The source was peripheral blood, collected on day 0 of AZD1222 vaccination. The receptor source for this set is an adult in good health.

V and J are TRBV29-1 and TRBJ1-1; D is unclear. The CDR3 length is 12 residues. Deletions cut 7 bases from V and 7 bases from J, with 16 bases between. CDR1 is SQVTM, CDR2 ANQGSEA, per germline. CDR3 region: CSAKEGNGEAFF. The CDR3 bases are TGCAGCGCCAAGGAGGGTAACGGTGAAGCTTTCTTT. Drawing the rest from reference TRBV29-1 and TRBJ1-1, the complete variable domain is SAVISQKPSRDICQRGTSLTIQCQVDSQVTMMFWYRQQPGQSLTLIATANQGSEATYESGFVIDKFPISRPNLTFSTLTVSNMSPEDSSIYLCSAKEGNGEAFFGQGTRLTVV.

The J gene is TRBJ2-7, the V gene TRBV15; 7 bases fit TRBD1. V trimming: 3 bases; J trimming: 2 bases; junction bases outside the gene matches: 1. The CDR3 has 13 residues. The germline V gene has CDR1 LNHNV and CDR2 YYDKDF (reference sequence). CDR3 DNA: TGTGCCACCAGCAGGGACAGGACCTACGAGCAGTACTTC. Its protein is CATSRDRTYEQYF.

The genes are TRBV6-5 and TRBJ2-5; a weak D match, TRBD1 (6 bases). V lost 5 bases and J lost 4, with 11 bases in between. Germline V gene lookup returns CDR1 MNHEY and CDR2 SVGAGI. CDR3 length: 13 residues. In DNA, the CDR3 is TGTGCCAGCAGTCGACAGGTCGCAGAGACCCAGTACTTC. It is translated as CASSRQVAETQYF.

This rearrangement joins TRBV5-1 to TRBJ2-1; D is possibly TRBD1 (5 bases). V was pared by 0 bases and J by 6 bases, with 16 bases between. CDR1 SGHRS and CDR2 YFSETQ come from the germline V gene. The CDR3 contains 16 residues. The CDR3 loop reads CASSLGPSNRGNEQFF. The CDR3 DNA reads TGCGCCAGCAGCTTGGGCCCTAGTAATAGGGGCAATGAGCAGTTCTTC.

V and J are TRBV12-3 or TRBV12-4 and TRBJ1-1; D remains ambiguous. The CDR3 length is 13 residues. The V gene lost 6 bases and the J gene lost 1 base, with 9 bases spanning the gap. Here the CDR3 reads CASSNPGNTEAFF. The CDR3 nucleotides are TGTGCCAGCAGCAACCCAGGGAACACTGAAGCTTTCTTT.

This clone came up a few times. The chain has TRBV2 and TRBJ1-6, with D unclear. The CDR3 runs to 13 residues. CDR1 is SNHLY, CDR2 FYNNEI, per germline. Between the trimmed V and J ends, which lost 6 bases and 5 bases, there was a span of 8 bases. The CDR3 nucleotides are TGTGCCAGCAGACCAAACAATAATTCACCCCTCCACTTT. Protein product: CASRPNNNSPLHF. Full variable domain (rest looked up from reference TRBV2 and TRBJ1-6): EPEVTQTPSHQVTQMGQEVILRCVPISNHLYFYWYRQILGQKVEFLVSFYNNEISEKSEIFDDQFSVERPDGSNFTLKIRSTKLEDSAMYFCASRPNNNSPLHFGNGTRLTVT.

This clone was found a few times. V is TRBV7-9 and J is TRBJ1-2; D is unclear. CDR3 length equals 14 residues. In germline, CDR1 is SEHNR, CDR2 FQNEAQ (reference sequence). Trimming stripped 1 base from V and 2 bases from J, with 8 bases between. The CDR3 is CASSLVEMNYGYTF. The CDR3 region has the DNA TGTGCCAGCAGCTTAGTTGAGATGAACTATGGCTACACCTTC.

The chain has TRBV12-2 and TRBJ2-7; the D call in the table, TRBD1, was not verified against the DNA. TRBV12-2 is flagged as a pseudogene. This CDR3 has 13 residues. CDR3 nucleotide sequence: TGTGCAAGTCGCTTGACAGGGCACTACGAGCAGTACTTC. Its protein product is CASRLTGHYEQYF.

The V gene is TRBV11-3, the J gene TRBJ2-3; no definite D call. The CDR3 spans 14 residues. Trimming took off 1 base at V and 3 bases at J, with 8 bases between the two ends. Germline V CDR1 and CDR2: SGHNT, YENEEA. The CDR3 loop reads CASSLGGWTDTQYF. The CDR3 DNA sequence: TGTGCCAGCAGCTTAGGTGGGTGGACAGATACGCAGTATTTT.

The chain employs TRBV9 and TRBJ1-3; the D is unclear. V lost 4 bases, J lost 7 bases, and 9 bases lay in between. Germline V gene lookup returns CDR1 SGDLS and CDR2 YYNGEE. The CDR3 is made up of 12 amino acids. The CDR3 DNA is TGTGCCAGCAGCACCCGTCCGAACACCATATATTTT. Encoded protein: CASSTRPNTIYF.

The chain employs TRBV5-5 and TRBJ2-6; D call uncertain. With 4 bases removed from V and 2 bases from J, the gap between germline ends came to 10 bases. This CDR3 is 15 amino acids long. In germline, CDR1 is SGHKS, CDR2 YYEKEE (reference sequence). The CDR3 coding sequence is TGTGCCAGCAGCAGATCCCAAACTGGGGCCAACGTCCTGACTTTC. Its translation is CASSRSQTGANVLTF.

The chain recombines TRBV11-2 with TRBJ1-1, with 7 positions matching TRBD1. The CDR3 consists of 15 residues. J was trimmed by 7 bases and V by 0 bases; bases with no gene match: 8. Germline V CDR1 and CDR2: SGHAT, FQNNGV. The CDR3 DNA sequence: TGTGCCAGCAGCTTAGAGGCAGGGGGGTTCTTTGAAGCTTTCTTT. Its protein product is CASSLEAGGFFEAFF.

The chain combines TRBV19 with TRBJ1-5; D gene ambiguous. Germline V gene lookup returns CDR1 LNHDA and CDR2 SQIVND (reference sequence). With 5 bases removed from V and 3 bases from J, the gap between germline ends came to 8 bases. The CDR3 runs 13 residues. CDR3 nucleotide sequence: TGTGCCAGTAGTTATCTCTTCAATCAGCCCCAGCATTTT. This codes for CASSYLFNQPQHF.

The rearrangement uses TRBV6-1 and TRBJ2-3; possibly TRBD1 or TRBD2 for D (5 bases each). The V end lost 3 bases, the J end lost 2 bases, and 12 bases lay between the germline ends. CDR1 is MNHNS and CDR2 is SASEGT in the germline V gene. This CDR3 has 15 amino acids. CDR3 sequence (DNA): TGTGCCAGCAGTGATCTGGGACGGACCACAGATACGCAGTATTTT. Protein sequence: CASSDLGRTTDTQYF.

This sequence joins TRBV30 and TRBJ2-2; D is undetermined. Germline lookup yields CDR1 GTSNPN and CDR2 SVGIG (reference sequence). The CDR3 consists of 13 residues. V dropped 5 bases and J dropped 4 bases, with 11 bases sitting between them. CDR3 protein: CAWEGPTTGELFF. CDR3 sequence (DNA): TGTGCCTGGGAAGGACCGACCACCGGGGAGCTGTTTTTT.

V gene TRBV6-5 combines with J gene TRBJ2-3; D possibly uses TRBD1 or TRBD2 (6 bases each). Trimming stripped 0 bases from V and 2 bases from J, with 12 bases between. CDR3 length equals 16 residues. The germline CDR1 and CDR2 sequences are MNHEY and SVGAGI. CDR3 bases: TGTGCCAGCAGTTACTCGACAGGCGGGGCCACAGATACGCAGTATTTT. It is translated as CASSYSTGGATDTQYF.

This chain uses TRBV14 with TRBJ1-2; D is uncertain. This CDR3 comprises 14 residues. Per the germline V gene, CDR1 is SGHDN and CDR2 is FVKESK. The V end lost 2 bases, the J end lost 0 bases, and 7 bases lay between the germline ends. Here the CDR3 DNA reads TGTGCCAGCAGCCAAACGGCAGCTAACTATGGCTACACCTTC. It yields the protein CASSQTAANYGYTF.

This clone showed up just once. J is TRBJ2-7 and V is TRBV4-2; D is unclear. The CDR3 totals 15 residues. The germline gives CDR1 LGHNA, CDR2 YNFKEQ. V dropped 1 base and J dropped 2 bases, with 12 bases sitting between them. The CDR3 DNA is TGTGCCAGCAGCCAAGCAACGGGTATAACCTACGAGCAGTACTTC. Translated, it gives CASSQATGITYEQYF.

V is TRBV4-2 and J is TRBJ1-1; 8 bases match TRBD1. The CDR3 totals 16 residues. V lost 0 bases to trimming and J lost 1 base; unmatched junction nucleotides: 4. Germline-derived CDR1 and CDR2 are LGHNA and YNFKEQ. Here the CDR3 reads CASSQDRQGRNTEAFF. The CDR3 nucleotides read TGTGCCAGCAGCCAAGATCGACAGGGGAGGAACACTGAAGCTTTCTTT.

The gene calls are TRBV24-1 and TRBJ2-2; possibly TRBD1 for D (5 bases). This CDR3 region has 12 residues. V was trimmed by 5 bases and J by 5 bases, leaving 5 bases between them. Germline CDR1 and CDR2: KGHDR and SFDVKD. The CDR3 DNA reads as TGTGCCACCAGTGGGACAACCGGGGAGCTGTTTTTT. As protein: CATSGTTGELFF.